This TCR beta chain came from a study of cytomegalovirus exposure and HLA in healthy donors (dated by TCRdb to 2017 to 2019). For the study in its entirety: An earlier analysis of approximately 640 of the donors reported approximately 290 Gb of sequence data and 117 million unique TCR beta sequences from about 200 million T cells. Approximately 300 gigabases of sequencing data and around 80 million unique TCR sequences made up an early release that covered some 640 HLA-typed donors. The genetic ancestry cluster associated with self-reported Caucasian donors included 81% of the 398 genotyped donors. The aim of the study was to test whether cataloging public T cell receptors could identify signatures of past pathogen exposure. Using immunosequencing, the study profiled T cell repertoires from around 680 subjects and related those repertoires to cytomegalovirus serostatus. In addition to the first cohort of approximately 650 subjects, a separate validation cohort of under 150 different subjects was used. The study combined high-throughput TCR immunosequencing, statistical association of individual TCRs with disease status, and machine learning to predict cytomegalovirus infection status. A later analysis re-examined previously published TCR beta repertoires from 500 to 700 donors and added high-resolution HLA genotyping to investigate patterns of TCR occurrence. The later analysis used no new phenotypic data to find candidate immune exposures, relying instead on TCR beta sequences and their occurrence across donors. To decide whether each TCR beta V gene segment behaved as functional or pseudogenic, an earlier analysis of some 540 of the donors relied on high-throughput TCR beta sequencing. Alongside the repertoire data, information on donor age, sex, ethnicity and CMV serostatus was compiled. Genome-wide SNP genotypes for about 60% of the roughly 700 donors were used in a later genetic analysis, which treated that subset as a discovery cohort. Every repertoire in the discovery cohort had been generated on one and the same sequencing platform. HLA typing included class I and class II loci at four-digit resolution. Typing coverage differed by locus: A, B, C, DRB1 and DQB1 were typed in about 620-630 donors, DQA1 in 522, DPA1 in some 570, and DPB1 in 400 to 490. About five DR-DQ haplotypes were treated as single units for association and clustering because of strong linkage in the cohort. On average, around 200,000 unique TCR beta nucleotide sequences were sequenced per donor among fewer than 500 genotyped donors of the cohort, with 15% to 20% of those sequences being non-productive.

From the cysteine up to the phenylalanine, the CDR3 has a length of 17 residues. The sequence is cut down to CDR3 DNA, 51 bases in frame from base 1. V is pruned by 2 bases and J by 0 bases, leaving 10 bases of the junction without a gene match. CDR1 is given as SGHDT and CDR2 as YYEEEE, both from the germline V gene. Concerning this clone itself: No antigen is known for it. No base quality information exists; no much larger clone differs at one position.

Library method: the immunoSEQ multiplex PCR assay. A mixture of 60 forward primers for TCR Vbeta segments and 13 reverse primers for TCR Jbeta segments was used in the multiplex PCR. Amplification of the CDR3 region of rearranged TCR beta genes was performed with a multiplex PCR assay on genomic DNA. The amplified TCR beta libraries were sequenced on the Illumina HiSeq System as 87-base-pair reads. Under the source paper's analysis protocol: A later analysis tallied roughly 80 million unique TCR beta chains across the 700 or so repertoires, and around 10 million of those chains were shared by two or more donors. A nearest-neighbor algorithm error-corrected the raw reads and collapsed the reads into unique sequences, merging closely related sequences to remove PCR and sequencing errors. CDR3 sequences were aligned to IMGT reference sequences to assign V, D and J gene segments. Each retained sequence needed at least a six-nucleotide match to both a V gene segment and a J gene segment. Rearrangements were classified as productive when the CDR3 lacked stop codons and remained in frame with V and J, and all other rearrangements were classified as non-productive. Following IMGT convention, CDR3 was defined as the stretch from the second conserved V-encoded cysteine to the conserved J-encoded phenylalanine. In an earlier analysis of 550 to 650 of the donors, sequences lacking an unambiguous match to a single V gene segment were excluded. In an earlier analysis of several hundred of the donors, V segments were called functional above 56.7% productive rearrangements and were called segregating when the between-donor standard deviation exceeded 5%. A statistical classification framework was built for diagnosing cytomegalovirus status from the catalog of TCR beta chain sequences. A later analysis assigned V and J genes by comparing TCR nucleotide sequences with IMGT/GENE-DB human TR gene sequences. Using the TCRdist pipeline, a later analysis assigned CDR3 sequences along with most-parsimonious VDJ recombination scenarios. In a later analysis, each TCR beta chain was defined by its CDR3 amino acid sequence together with its V-gene family, and reads lacking a unique V-gene family were excluded. In a later analysis, around 650 highly shared, low-generation-probability nucleotide sequences were removed to address suspected cross-contamination and a sequencing artifact. For each public chain, a later analysis derived a clonal expansion index from normalized ranks of inferred template counts within each repertoire. In a later analysis, generation probabilities were computed using a VDJ recombination model fitted to out-of-frame rearrangements, and the results were checked against IGoR. In a later analysis, TCR-TCR, TCR-HLA and TCR-CMV co-occurrence was scored with hypergeometric tests, and a repertoire-size bias correction was applied to TCR pairs. False discovery rates were estimated in a later analysis by permuting HLA or CMV assignments 20 times. A later analysis grouped co-occurring TCRs with DBSCAN, adding TCRdist sequence similarity when clustering within HLA-allele-positive subsets. Repertoires with fewer than 30,000 or more than 120,000 public chains, plus five repertoires with anomalous nucleotide sharing, were excluded from co-occurrence clustering. Sourced from immuneACCESS, this table was stored by TCRdb with only in-frame sequences that have V and J called. A share of the clones is absent; for the studies checked, an unresolved V gene accounts for under half, and the remainder has no known explanation. V, J and clone size are taken as reported in that table, and D and trimming were inferred from the DNA itself. Here the sample has more than 85,000 clones; about 80% occur a single time. Jointly, the top ten make up roughly 3.7% of the sample.

Study-wide conclusions, independent of this receptor: Because counts were too low, roughly 16 rarely observed V segments, including chromosome 9 orphons, were excluded from the earlier analysis of fewer than 650 of the donors. A later analysis found that most CMV-associated TCR beta chains appeared HLA-restricted, with HLA associations seemingly driven largely by CMV exposure. According to a later genetic analysis, donors in an Asian-associated ancestry cluster had fewer N-insertions in productive TCRs than the approximately 650-donor mean. In both the original and validation cohorts, the classifier was reported to diagnose cytomegalovirus status with high specificity and sensitivity. Some IMGT-functional V segments, including TRBV6-2 and TRBV6-3, could not be told apart with the 87-base-pair reads, so those segments were excluded. In a later analysis, the rate of TCR association differed among HLA loci, with DRB1 alleles having the most associated TCRs and HLA-C alleles having the fewest. When HLA alleles, especially DR and DQ, strongly co-occurred, TCR associations were difficult to assign to individual alleles. Broadly in line with IMGT annotations, most TCR beta V segments showed up in productive rearrangements about 87% or about 30% of the time in an earlier analysis of several hundred of the donors. Specific HLA alleles were associated with 18,000 or so TCR beta sequences at a false discovery rate of 0.05 in a later analysis. The study gave a list of some 150 TCR beta chains associated with cytomegalovirus. Immune exposure information for the cohort was limited to CMV serostatus. Because HLA typing was unavailable for some donors at each locus, only the typed subset was used in association tests. Across donors, most TCR sequences were observed very rarely, whereas some public TCRs were present in many individuals. Three of the identified cytomegalovirus-associated TCR beta chains were confirmed in vitro to be specific for cytomegalovirus antigens. The authors suggested that the approach could potentially be generalized to other disease states and immunological phenotypes. Sequencing depth was assumed to be roughly uniform across donors in the presence/absence analyses, though that assumption may not hold. Only TCR beta chains were sequenced in this cohort, and the absence of alpha or paired-chain data limited detectable features. A further reported finding was that TCR beta sequences accurately predicted the HLA-A and HLA-B alleles for most subjects in the first cohort. Compared with equally common non-associated chains, HLA-associated TCR beta chains in a later analysis were more clonally expanded and had lower generation probabilities. Correlated functional status among segregating V segments might be attributable to linkage disequilibrium, but an unknown experimental factor could not be ruled out. Several of the top co-occurrence clusters appeared to be linked to parvovirus B19, influenza, CMV and Epstein-Barr virus, according to a later analysis. A later genetic analysis associated a missense DCLRE1C variant with V-gene and J-gene trimming of TCR beta chains, and an independent cohort replicated the association. A cluster of highly shared sequence variants was judged likely to be a technical artifact of the sequencing pipeline.

The cohort was made up of approximately 670 healthy bone marrow donors. Cohort members were all nominally healthy when sampled, although unrecorded immune exposures were likely present. The donor was CMV seropositive and belonged to the group of 250 to 300 seropositive cohort members. A peripheral blood sample was provided by each donor, and peripheral blood mononuclear cells were used for TCR beta sequencing. The Qiagen DNeasy Blood Extraction Kit was used to extract genomic DNA from the blood cell samples. The sample was PBMCs. This clonotype was sampled from a female donor in good health and CMV-seropositive. The chain is assembled from TRBV5-6 and TRBJ1-2; 7 bases in the middle match TRBD1. CDR3 loop: CASSLWGDRAPNYGYTF. The base sequence is TGTGCCAGCAGCTTATGGGGCGACAGGGCCCCTAACTATGGCTACACCTTC.